The next 28 T cell receptor beta chains were all read from a single sample in a study of shared clonotypes between healthy human individuals. Profiled with immunoSEQ multiplex PCR; TCRdb holds only in-frame clones, not every one. The data show some 2,500,000 clones, about nine tenths seen once. The sequencing sample was made of naive CD4+ T cells from PBMCs. Indicated subset: CD45RA+ positively selected. These receptors all stem from a man aged 18 to 30 in good health. Some clones in this sample may be carry-over from other donors' samples.

This chain uses TRBV5-1 with TRBJ1-2; TRBD1 matches 7 bases. CDR3 size: 15 residues. Trimming at V came to 2 bases and at J to 0 bases, leaving 4 bases not matched to a gene. Per the germline V gene, CDR1 is SGHRS and CDR2 is YFSETQ. CDR3 coding DNA: TGCGCCAGCAGCTTTCCGGGACAGCCTAACTATGGCTACACCTTC. This encodes CASSFPGQPNYGYTF.

J is TRBJ1-4 and V is TRBV5-4; the match to TRBD1 covers 8 bases. The junction had 4 bases not matched to a gene; V was cut back by 2 bases and J by 1 base. The CDR3 extends over 16 amino acids. CDR1 is SGHNT, CDR2 YYREEE, per germline (reference sequence). The CDR3 region is CASSFGRGQTNEKLFF. CDR3 sequence (DNA): TGTGCCAGCAGCTTTGGCAGGGGGCAAACTAATGAAAAACTGTTTTTT.

The rearrangement links TRBV2 to TRBJ2-7; D unresolved. Germline CDR1 is SNHLY and CDR2 is FYNNEI. V was shortened by 6 bases and J by 1 base, with 13 bases between the two germline ends. The CDR3 runs to 14 residues. The CDR3 loop reads CASRLLGLSYEQYF. The CDR3 bases are TGTGCCAGCAGGTTGTTGGGCTTATCCTACGAGCAGTACTTC.

The CDR3 is CASTRASGGGTYEQYF. The CDR3 region has the DNA TGTGCCAGCACGCGCGCCAGCGGAGGAGGGACCTACGAGCAGTACTTC. The chain combines TRBV7-9 with TRBJ2-7; D may be TRBD2 (6 bases). This CDR3 is 16 amino acids long. Germline V gene data show CDR1 as SEHNR and CDR2 as FQNEAQ (reference sequence). Trimming cost V 7 bases and J 2 bases, with 21 bases left between them.

This clone has a single count. This sequence joins TRBV5-4 and TRBJ2-1; D is perhaps TRBD2 (6 bases). Germline V gene lookup returns CDR1 SGHNT and CDR2 YYREEE (reference sequence). The germline V and J ends were trimmed by 4 bases and 4 bases, with 9 bases remaining between them. The CDR3 runs 13 residues. The CDR3 DNA reads TGTGCCAGCAGCCCGGGAGTTTACAATGAGCAGTTCTTC. This codes for CASSPGVYNEQFF.

This chain uses TRBV28 with TRBJ1-1; possibly TRBD1 for D (6 bases). The CDR3 contains 15 residues. V shed 6 bases and J shed 4 bases, with 18 bases lying between them. CDR1 and CDR2 from the germline V gene are MDHEN and SYDVKM. CDR3 DNA: TGTGCCAGCAGCCTTAGCTCAGGGGTTTCCACTGAAGCTTTCTTT. As protein: CASSLSSGVSTEAFF.

This chain uses TRBV5-5 with TRBJ1-2; D remains ambiguous. V shed 0 bases and J shed 2 bases, with 11 bases lying between them. CDR1 is SGHKS and CDR2 is YYEKEE in the germline V gene (reference sequence). The CDR3 is 15 amino acids. The CDR3, as DNA: TGTGCCAGCAGCTTGGATAGAGATCTCAACTATGGCTACACCTTC. This gives the protein CASSLDRDLNYGYTF.

The J gene is TRBJ2-3, the V gene TRBV2; no clear D. The CDR3 totals 14 residues. Trimming took off 6 bases at V and 0 bases at J, with 10 bases between the two ends. Germline CDR1 is SNHLY and CDR2 is FYNNEI. The CDR3 here is CASSPVSSTDTQYF. CDR3 DNA: TGTGCCAGCAGCCCGGTTTCTAGCACAGATACGCAGTATTTT. Complete variable domain (other parts from reference TRBV2 and TRBJ2-3): EPEVTQTPSHQVTQMGQEVILRCVPISNHLYFYWYRQILGQKVEFLVSFYNNEISEKSEIFDDQFSVERPDGSNFTLKIRSTKLEDSAMYFCASSPVSSTDTQYFGPGTRLTVL.

This clone was picked up one time. J is TRBJ1-1 and V is TRBV15, with 7 bases aligning to TRBD1. The CDR3 sequence is 14 residues long. V trimming: 7 bases; J trimming: 4 bases; junction bases outside the gene matches: 9. The germline gives CDR1 LNHNV, CDR2 YYDKDF (reference sequence). The CDR3 region is CATNPKGATTEAFF. The CDR3 DNA follows: TGTGCCACCAACCCCAAGGGGGCGACCACTGAAGCTTTCTTT.

This chain uses TRBV30 with TRBJ1-2; TRBD1 matches 9 bases. J gave up 7 bases and V 4 bases, and 13 bases lay outside the gene matches. Germline V gives CDR1 GTSNPN, CDR2 SVGIG (reference sequence). CDR3 length equals 15 residues. The CDR3 reads CAWTVRTGGRGGYTF. The CDR3 region has the DNA TGTGCCTGGACGGTACGAACAGGGGGCAGGGGTGGCTACACCTTC.

Remarks on this clone: Other DNA variants within this sample encode the same CDR3. The V gene is TRBV6-5, the J gene TRBJ2-3, with TRBD2 as a possible D gene (6 bases). The V and J ends lost 0 bases and 3 bases respectively, with 7 bases between them. The CDR3 has 14 amino acids. In germline, CDR1 is MNHEY, CDR2 SVGAGI. CDR3: CASSYSTSTDTQYF. CDR3 bases: TGTGCCAGCAGTTACTCGACTAGTACAGATACGCAGTATTTT.

This clone occurred a few times. The sample holds other DNA sequences that translate to the same CDR3. V and J are TRBV5-1 and TRBJ1-1, with D hard to call. The CDR3 sequence is 13 residues long. V shed 0 bases and J shed 2 bases, with 5 bases lying between them. Germline CDR1 SGHRS, CDR2 YFSETQ. CDR3 DNA sequence: TGCGCCAGCAGCTTGGGAGGAAACACTGAAGCTTTCTTT. Residues: CASSLGGNTEAFF.

The genes are TRBV28 and TRBJ2-2; TRBD2 is a possible D gene (5 bases). The CDR3 sequence is 16 residues long. Trimming pared 1 base from V and 4 bases from J, leaving 13 bases between. CDR1 MDHEN and CDR2 SYDVKM come from the germline V gene. The CDR3 here is CASSLSRRYSTGELFF. As DNA, the CDR3 is TGTGCCAGCAGTTTATCTAGGAGGTATAGCACCGGGGAGCTGTTTTTT.

The V and J genes are TRBV15 and TRBJ1-1; 8 positions match TRBD1. CDR3 length: 15 amino acids. The germline V gene has CDR1 LNHNV and CDR2 YYDKDF (reference sequence). The ends lost 3 bases at V and 3 bases at J; junction bases unmatched: 6. The CDR3 nucleotides are TGTGCCACCAGCAGCCGACAGGGGCGGGACACTGAAGCTTTCTTT. Translated: CATSSRQGRDTEAFF.

The chain is built from TRBV30 and TRBJ2-5; D unresolved. V lost 0 bases and J 7 bases, leaving 9 bases between the germline ends. The CDR3 consists of 12 residues. Germline V gene data show CDR1 as GTSNPN and CDR2 as SVGIG (reference sequence). The CDR3 here is CAWSVGIGTQYF. The CDR3 DNA is TGTGCCTGGAGTGTAGGGATTGGGACCCAGTACTTC. Drawing the rest from reference TRBV30 and TRBJ2-5, the complete variable domain is SQTIHQWPATLVQPVGSPLSLECTVEGTSNPNLYWYRQAAGRGLQLLFYSVGIGQISSEVPQNLSASRPQDRQFILSSKKLLLSDSGFYLCAWSVGIGTQYFGPGTRLLVL.

The V and J genes are TRBV7-2 and TRBJ2-4; 11 positions agree with TRBD1. The CDR3 consists of 15 residues. The germline CDR1 and CDR2 sequences are SGHTA and FQGNSA. The ends lost 1 base at V and 10 bases at J; junction bases unmatched: 6. The CDR3 reads CASSLGTGGERIQYF. The CDR3 nucleotides are TGTGCCAGCAGCTTAGGGACAGGGGGCGAACGGATTCAGTACTTC.

The chain recombines TRBV5-1 with TRBJ2-7, with TRBD1 as a possible D gene (6 bases). Trimming left V 1 base short and J 6 bases short, with 14 bases between. Germline lookup yields CDR1 SGHRS and CDR2 YFSETQ. CDR3 length equals 14 residues. Here the CDR3 reads CASSLLGAKVEQYF. As DNA, the CDR3 is TGCGCCAGCAGCTTGCTGGGGGCCAAGGTCGAGCAGTACTTC.

Notes on this clone: This sample also contains other DNA sequences that code for the same CDR3. The CDR3 DNA reads as TGTGCCAGCAGCTTAGTTTGGGCCGGGGAGCTGTTTTTT. Its translation: CASSLVWAGELFF. This rearrangement joins TRBV11-3 to TRBJ2-2, with D unresolved. V was shortened by 1 base and J by 6 bases, with 6 bases between the two germline ends. There are 13 residues in the CDR3. Germline V gene sequence: CDR1 SGHNT, CDR2 YENEEA. Looking up the rest from reference TRBV11-3 and TRBJ2-2 gives the full variable domain: EAGVVQSPRYKIIEKKQPVAFWCNPISGHNTLYWYLQNLGQGPELLIRYENEEAVDDSQLPKDRFSAERLKGVDSTLKIQPAELGDSAVYLCASSLVWAGELFFGEGSRLTVL.

The chain combines TRBV28 with TRBJ2-5; D perhaps matches TRBD1 (5 bases). The CDR3 covers 13 residues. V lost 8 bases and J 5 bases, leaving 15 bases between the germline ends. Germline CDR1 is MDHEN and CDR2 is SYDVKM. The DNA of the CDR3 is TGTGCCAGCGGACGTGGGGCCTGGGAGACCCAGTACTTC. Its translation: CASGRGAWETQYF.

The rearrangement links TRBV7-2 to TRBJ2-3; D is tentatively TRBD1 or TRBD2 (6 bases each). The germline V and J ends were trimmed by 5 bases and 4 bases, with 13 bases remaining between them. This CDR3 region has 14 residues. Germline CDR1 SGHTA, CDR2 FQGNSA. The CDR3 reads CASSARGPSDTQYF. The DNA of the CDR3 is TGTGCCAGCAGCGCCCGGGGGCCGTCAGATACGCAGTATTTT.

Written as DNA, the CDR3 is TGTGCCACCAGCAGAGACTACAGGGAACAGACCCAGTACTTC. This gives the protein CATSRDYREQTQYF. The gene calls are TRBV15 and TRBJ2-5; possible D gene TRBD1, 6 bases. Germline loops: CDR1 LNHNV, CDR2 YYDKDF (reference sequence). Trimming removed 0 bases from V and 6 bases from J, with 11 bases in between. The CDR3 totals 14 residues.

Remarks on this clone: At the DNA level, this CDR3 is encoded by other sequences in the same sample as well. This chain joins TRBV6-6 and TRBJ2-5; D not certain. The CDR3 spans 15 residues. V dropped 0 bases and J dropped 4 bases, with 12 bases sitting between them. Germline V CDR1 and CDR2: MNHNY, SVGAGI (reference sequence). This CDR3 is CASSYSTLVGETQYF. The DNA of the CDR3 is TGTGCCAGCAGTTACTCGACCTTGGTAGGAGAGACCCAGTACTTC.

This clone was detected once. The chain is built from TRBV4-1 and TRBJ2-3, with TRBD2 matching 14 bases. The V and J ends lost 4 bases and 6 bases, in that order; junction bases with no gene match: 6. Per the germline V gene, CDR1 is MGHRA and CDR2 is YSYEKL. The CDR3 runs 16 residues. CDR3 amino acids: CASSRRLAGGTDTQYF. In nucleotides, the CDR3 is TGCGCCAGCAGCCGTCGACTAGCGGGGGGGACGGATACGCAGTATTTT.

A note on this clone: At the DNA level, this CDR3 is encoded by other sequences in the same sample as well. CDR3 in amino acids: CASSSTDTQYF. Written as DNA, the CDR3 is TGTGCCAGCAGTAGCACAGATACGCAGTATTTT. This chain uses TRBV7-9 with TRBJ2-3; no definite D call. V shed 6 bases and J shed 0 bases, with 1 base lying between them. Germline CDR1 reads SEHNR; CDR2 reads FQNEAQ (reference sequence). This CDR3 has 11 amino acids.

This chain joins TRBV27 and TRBJ2-1; D unresolved. Trimming removed 4 bases from V and 0 bases from J, with 10 bases in between. Germline CDR1 MNHEY, CDR2 SMNVEV (reference sequence). The CDR3 loop spans 15 amino acids. CDR3 sequence reads: CASSWPGSSYNEQFF. CDR3 bases: TGTGCCAGCAGTTGGCCCGGAAGCTCCTACAATGAGCAGTTCTTC.

This chain uses TRBV6-1 with TRBJ2-5; TRBD1 matches at 8 bases. V lost 5 bases and J lost 4; bases outside the gene matches: 9. Germline V gives CDR1 MNHNS, CDR2 SASEGT. The CDR3 is 15 residues long. The CDR3 loop reads CASSSTPTGGETQYF. The CDR3 bases are TGTGCCAGCAGTAGCACACCTACAGGGGGAGAGACCCAGTACTTC.

V and J are TRBV10-3 and TRBJ2-7, with D perhaps matching TRBD1 (7 bases). The CDR3 is 14 amino acids. Germline V gives CDR1 ENHRY, CDR2 SYGVKD. Trimming cost V 0 bases and J 9 bases, with 15 bases left between them. CDR3 sequence reads: CAISESLQGGGQYF. The CDR3 DNA reads as TGTGCCATCAGTGAGTCTTTGCAGGGGGGAGGGCAGTACTTC.

The CDR3 loop reads CSVKTGTSGRFNEQFF. In nucleotides, the CDR3 is TGCAGCGTGAAGACCGGGACTAGCGGGAGGTTCAATGAGCAGTTCTTC. The chain has TRBV29-1 and TRBJ2-1; 15 nucleotides line up with TRBD2. Germline loops: CDR1 SQVTM, CDR2 ANQGSEA. This CDR3 comprises 16 residues. V gave up 6 bases and J gave up 6 bases; unmatched junction bases: 9.